Listed below are T cell receptor beta chains from one sample, sequenced in a study of T cell responses to AZD1222 COVID-19 vaccine. The assay was immunoSEQ multiplex PCR, and TCRdb's table has in-frame clones only and misses some. The sample yields approximately 150,000 clones, about 91% seen once. The sequencing here drew on peripheral blood, taken 28 days after the second AZD1222 dose. These receptor sequences come from an adult who received the AZD1222 COVID-19 vaccine. CDR3s include the opening cysteine and the closing phenylalanine or tryptophan. A D gene is named only where the DNA matches it firmly. The size field is filled for only some rows; it gives once, few, many or a size class.

d_call	v_call	clone_size	j_call	cdr3_aa	cdr3_nt
.	TRBV5-6	.	TRBJ2-2	CASSPGALVSLTGELFF	TGTGCCAGCAGCCCTGGGGCTCTGGTCAGCCTCACCGGGGAGCTGTTTTTT
.	TRBV11-3	.	TRBJ1-1	CASSFRRYTEAFF	TGTGCCAGCAGCTTTAGAAGATACACTGAAGCTTTCTTT
.	TRBV2	.	TRBJ1-1	CASSLRQLTEAFF	TGTGCCAGCAGTTTAAGACAGCTCACTGAAGCTTTCTTT
.	TRBV19	.	TRBJ2-4	CASSSSQQGTGDIQYF	TGTGCCAGTAGTTCCTCACAACAGGGAACGGGGGACATTCAGTACTTC
.	TRBV28	.	TRBJ2-1	CASREGRRAGYNEQFF	TGTGCCAGCAGGGAAGGAAGAAGGGCCGGCTACAATGAGCAGTTCTTC
.	TRBV5-6	once	TRBJ2-3	CASSSGGREGTDTQYF	TGTGCCAGCAGCTCCGGTGGTAGGGAGGGCACAGATACGCAGTATTTT
.	TRBV7-9	once	TRBJ1-1	CASSQARLGTEAFF	TGTGCCAGCAGTCAGGCCCGACTGGGGACTGAAGCTTTCTTT
TRBD1	TRBV24-1	.	TRBJ2-1	CATSDLDREAYNEQFF	TGTGCCACCAGTGACTTGGACAGGGAAGCCTACAATGAGCAGTTCTTC
.	TRBV4-1	.	TRBJ1-4	CASSKGVVLTNEKLFF	TGCGCCAGCAGCAAAGGGGTGGTCCTGACTAATGAAAAACTGTTTTTT
TRBD2	TRBV12-3/TRBV12-4	.	TRBJ2-7	CASRSSGSYEQYF	TGTGCCAGCAGGTCTAGCGGGAGTTACGAGCAGTACTTC
TRBD1	TRBV6-1	.	TRBJ1-4	CASSEIGTGVDEKLFF	TGTGCCAGCAGTGAAATCGGGACAGGGGTCGATGAAAAACTGTTTTTT
TRBD1	TRBV18	.	TRBJ1-1	CASSPSTGDTEAFF	TGTGCCAGCTCACCATCGACAGGGGACACTGAAGCTTTCTTT
TRBD1	TRBV5-6	.	TRBJ1-4	CASSQQGLFEKLFF	TGTGCCAGCAGCCAACAGGGGCTCTTTGAAAAACTGTTTTTT
.	TRBV6-5	once	TRBJ1-6	CASTLRQGNNSPLHF	TGTGCCAGCACCCTACGGCAGGGGAATAATTCACCCCTCCACTTT
.	TRBV3-1/TRBV3-2	.	TRBJ1-4	CASSTSRGVANEKLFF	TGTGCCAGCAGCACCTCCAGAGGGGTTGCTAATGAAAAACTGTTTTTT
.	TRBV7-2	once	TRBJ2-7	CASSLVALVSSYEQYF	TGTGCCAGCAGCTTAGTCGCTCTAGTGAGCTCCTACGAGCAGTACTTC
.	TRBV12-3/TRBV12-4	.	TRBJ2-3	CASSSTPLPTQYF	TGTGCCAGCAGTTCGACCCCCTTACCTACGCAGTATTTT
.	TRBV29-1	many	TRBJ2-7	CSVEVVETYEQYF	TGCAGCGTTGAAGTGGTTGAAACCTACGAGCAGTACTTC
TRBD1	TRBV10-3	.	TRBJ2-3	CAIRRVGTGGPTDTQYF	TGTGCCATCAGGAGAGTTGGAACAGGGGGACCCACAGATACGCAGTATTTT
.	TRBV11-3	.	TRBJ1-1	CASSFSVSEAFF	TGTGCCAGCAGCTTCTCGGTAAGTGAAGCTTTCTTT
TRBD1	TRBV18	.	TRBJ1-6	CASSPKQTGARSSYNSPLHF	TGTGCCAGCTCCCCTAAACAGACAGGGGCTAGGAGCTCCTATAATTCACCCCTCCACTTT
.	TRBV5-1	.	TRBJ1-4	CASSSSGAWEKLFF	TGCGCCAGCAGCTCAAGCGGGGCTTGGGAAAAACTGTTTTTT
.	TRBV6-5	.	TRBJ1-1	CASHKPGGGTEAFF	TGTGCCAGCCACAAACCCGGAGGTGGGACTGAAGCTTTCTTT
.	TRBV7-9	.	TRBJ1-4	CASSLEANEKLFF	TGTGCCAGCAGCTTGGAGGCTAATGAAAAACTGTTTTTT
TRBD1	TRBV9	.	TRBJ1-4	CASSRRTGGANEKLFF	TGTGCCAGCAGCCGCCGGACAGGGGGAGCTAATGAAAAACTGTTTTTT
.	TRBV4-2	.	TRBJ2-3	CASSQDRGGGADTQYF	TGTGCCAGCAGCCAAGATCGCGGAGGGGGTGCCGATACGCAGTATTTT
TRBD2	TRBV5-1	.	TRBJ2-2	CASSRLAPNTGELFF	TGCGCCAGCAGCCGACTAGCCCCGAACACCGGGGAGCTGTTTTTT
.	TRBV7-8	.	TRBJ2-3	CASSLEQVGDTQYF	TGTGCCAGCAGCTTAGAACAAGTTGGAGATACGCAGTATTTT
TRBD1	TRBV6-5	.	TRBJ1-2	CASTGGLYGYTF	TGTGCCAGCACAGGGGGCCTCTATGGCTACACCTTC
.	TRBV19	once	TRBJ1-5	CASSMSGGNQPQHF	TGTGCCAGTAGTATGAGTGGGGGGAATCAGCCCCAGCATTTT
.	TRBV7-3	.	TRBJ2-1	CASSLEQGSQNEQFF	TGTGCCAGCAGCTTAGAACAGGGAAGTCAGAATGAGCAGTTCTTC
TRBD1	TRBV27	.	TRBJ1-3	CASSPSDRADTIYF	TGTGCCAGCAGTCCATCGGACAGGGCGGACACCATATATTTT